The 19 T cell receptor beta chains below were found in one sample sequenced in a study of blood T cells in healthy people across ages. A second PCR, run for roughly 7 to 12 cycles, used a sample-barcoded 5' primer plus a J-beta primer mix. TCRdb fed the 5' RACE reads into MiXCR, producing one record per CDR3 protein. The sample has about 670,000 distinct CDR3 sequences, around 41% seen once. The sample was blood. Source of these receptors: an elderly man in good health.

Comments on this clonotype: One end of the junction fails to match germline, which may point to a read error. The chain is built from TRBV3-1 and TRBJ1-2; D possibly corresponds to TRBD1 (5 bases). The CDR3 has 13 amino acids. Germline assignment: CDR1 LGHDT and CDR2 YNNKEL (reference sequence). The CDR3 reads CASIQVGEGGYTF. For the CDR3, the DNA is TGTGCCAGCATCCAAGTAGGGGAGGGCGGCTACACCTTC. Filled out from reference TRBV3-1 and TRBJ1-2, the complete variable domain reads DTAVSQTPKYLVTQMGNDKSIKCEQNLGHDTMYWYKQDSKKFLKIMFSYNNKELIINETVPNRFSPKSPDKAHLNLHINSLELGDSAVYFCASIQVGEGGYTFGSGTRLTVV.

A few counts support this clonotype. The chain employs TRBV4-1 and TRBJ2-2; 12 nucleotides match TRBD2. With 4 bases clipped from V and 4 bases from J, the junction kept 4 bases outside the gene matches. Germline V CDR1 and CDR2: MGHRA, YSYEKL. The CDR3 consists of 16 residues. CDR3 protein: CASSRGLAGTTGELFF. The CDR3 region has the DNA TGCGCCAGCAGCCGAGGACTAGCGGGGACCACCGGGGAGCTGTTTTTT.

The sample holds one count of this clonotype. A read error may account for a junction end that differs from germline. The rearrangement uses TRBV6-2 or TRBV6-3 and TRBJ1-2; D uncertain. The CDR3 is 15 residues long. CDR1 and CDR2 from the germline V gene are MNHEY and SVGEGT. The CDR3 spells CASSYSGSGYYGYNF. The CDR3 bases are TGTGCCAGCAGTTACTCCGGTAGCGGCTATTATGGCTACAACTTC.

This clonotype was seen a few times. This chain joins TRBV20-1 and TRBJ2-7; TRBD1 is a possible D gene (6 bases). Trimming cost V 1 base and J 5 bases, with 9 bases left between them. This CDR3 has 12 residues. Germline values: CDR1 DFQATT, CDR2 SNEGSKA (reference sequence). DNA for the CDR3: TGCAGTGCTAGAGTAACAGGGAACGAGCAGTACTTC. It encodes CSARVTGNEQYF.

This chain links TRBV10-3 with TRBJ2-2; TRBD1 or TRBD2 may be the D gene (5 bases each). Germline V gene sequence: CDR1 ENHRY, CDR2 SYGVKD. Trimming took 3 bases from V and 3 from J, leaving 8 bases between them. The CDR3 spans 14 residues. CDR3 protein: CAISDRDHTGELFF. Written as DNA, the CDR3 is TGTGCCATCAGTGACCGGGACCACACCGGGGAGCTGTTTTTT.

This clonotype was seen a few times. The genes are TRBV3-1 and TRBJ2-5; weak D call: TRBD1 (5 bases). V lost 4 bases, J lost 7 bases, and 13 bases lay in between. Germline V gene lookup returns CDR1 LGHDT and CDR2 YNNKEL (reference sequence). This CDR3 spans 13 amino acids. CDR3 sequence: CASSPGERGTQYF. The DNA for the CDR3 is TGTGCCAGCAGCCCGGGCGAAAGGGGGACCCAGTACTTC.

The chain couples TRBV28 to TRBJ1-2; 7 positions match TRBD1. The germline V gene encodes CDR1 MDHEN and CDR2 SYDVKM. The CDR3 totals 15 residues. The junction had 7 bases not matched to a gene; V was cut back by 4 bases and J by 2 bases. CDR3 region: CASSSPGQPNYGYTF. As DNA, the CDR3 is TGTGCCAGCAGTTCCCCGGGACAGCCGAACTATGGCTACACCTTC.

The chain joins TRBV7-2 to TRBJ1-6; 8 nucleotides agree with TRBD1. Per germline, CDR1 SGHTA and CDR2 FQGNSA. V shed 2 bases and J 3 bases; nucleotides not matched to a gene: 15. The CDR3 length is 20 residues. Here the CDR3 DNA reads TGTGCCAGCAGCTTAAAAACAGGGGGATCTGGTCGCGACTATAATTCACCCCTCCACTTT. Translating gives CASSLKTGGSGRDYNSPLHF.

The chain recombines TRBV29-1 with TRBJ2-1, with a weak D call TRBD1 (5 bases). Between the trimmed V and J ends, which lost 4 bases and 5 bases, there was a span of 12 bases. The CDR3 runs to 13 residues. Per the germline V gene, CDR1 is SQVTM and CDR2 is ANQGSEA. CDR3 residues: CSVVGAFNNEQFF. CDR3 nucleotide sequence: TGCAGCGTTGTAGGGGCTTTCAACAATGAGCAGTTCTTC.

CDR3 DNA sequence: TGCAGTGCTCAAGCGGGTCGGGAGACCCAGTACTTC. It specifies CSAQAGRETQYF. The rearrangement uses TRBV20-1 and TRBJ2-5; a possible D gene is TRBD2 (6 bases). This CDR3 is built from 12 residues. CDR1 is DFQATT and CDR2 is SNEGSKA in the germline V gene (reference sequence). V shed 5 bases and J shed 5 bases, with 12 bases lying between them.

This clonotype has just a few counts. The chain uses TRBV7-9 and TRBJ2-7; 7 bases are a match to TRBD1. In germline, CDR1 is SEHNR, CDR2 FQNEAQ (reference sequence). The CDR3 contains 15 residues. Trimming at V came to 5 bases and at J to 1 base, leaving 8 bases not matched to a gene. CDR3 DNA sequence: TGTGCCAGCAGCAGAGTTCCGGGACAGTCCTACGAGCAGTACTTC. It translates to CASSRVPGQSYEQYF.

The gene calls are TRBV4-3 and TRBJ2-1, with 13 bases lining up with TRBD2. The CDR3 sequence is 16 residues long. The V segment lost 5 bases and the J segment 9 bases; nucleotides outside the gene matches: 10. In germline, CDR1 is LGHNA, CDR2 YSLEER. CDR3: CASSRPGTSGEGEQFF. Written as DNA, the CDR3 is TGCGCCAGCAGCAGGCCCGGGACTAGCGGGGAGGGTGAGCAGTTCTTC.

With respect to this clonotype: A much bigger clone sits one base away, suggesting this may be a read error. The genes are TRBV13 and TRBJ1-1; D ambiguous. Germline assignment: CDR1 PRHDT and CDR2 FYEKMQ (reference sequence). The CDR3 contains 15 residues. The CDR3 DNA reads as TGTGCCGGCAGCTCAAAGGGCCGGAGGAACACTGAAGCTTTCTTT. Translated: CAGSSKGRRNTEAFF.

The chain is built from TRBV7-2 and TRBJ1-1; possibly TRBD1 for D (5 bases). The CDR3 has 18 amino acids. V was pared by 7 bases and J by 1 base, with 25 bases between. Germline assignment: CDR1 SGHTA and CDR2 FQGNSA. The CDR3 nucleotides are TGTGCCAGCATCAAGTCCATTGGGGGGGAGGGTAGGAACACTGAAGCTTTCTTT. It is translated as CASIKSIGGEGRNTEAFF.

In its sample, this clonotype was seen a few times. V and J are TRBV20-1 and TRBJ2-7; a weak D match, TRBD2 (6 bases). Trimming shortened V by 3 bases and J by 1 base, and 13 bases separated the two germline ends. Germline V gives CDR1 DFQATT, CDR2 SNEGSKA (reference sequence). This CDR3 spans 14 amino acids. CDR3 in amino acids: CSASRPRGSYEQYF. CDR3 coding DNA: TGCAGTGCTAGCCGTCCCCGGGGGTCCTACGAGCAGTACTTC.

In regard to this clonotype: Mismatch with germline at one junction end may stem from a read error. The rearrangement joins TRBV20-1 to TRBJ2-4; D is possibly TRBD1 (5 bases). Judging by the DNA end, TRBJ2-7 fits better; the J call may be wrong. The germline V gene encodes CDR1 DFQATT and CDR2 SNEGSKA (reference sequence). The CDR3 consists of 14 residues. Written as DNA, the CDR3 is TGCAGTGCTAGAAGACAGAGCAGCTCCAACGAGCAGTACTTC. Translated: CSARRQSSSNEQYF.

V is TRBV4-3 and J is TRBJ2-1; D remains ambiguous. V lost 1 base and J 8 bases, leaving 18 bases between the germline ends. This CDR3 comprises 16 residues. In germline, CDR1 is LGHNA, CDR2 YSLEER. CDR3 sequence (DNA): TGCGCCAGCAGCCAAGGAAGTGTCTGGCAGGACGATGAGCAGTTCTTC. As protein: CASSQGSVWQDDEQFF.

The J gene is TRBJ2-4, the V gene TRBV20-1, with a tentative D call TRBD1 (6 bases). Per the germline V gene, CDR1 is DFQATT and CDR2 is SNEGSKA (reference sequence). V was trimmed by 1 base and J by 0 bases, leaving 16 bases between them. This CDR3 comprises 17 residues. The CDR3 coding sequence is TGCAGTGCTAGAGCTCTCACAGGGATCCTAGCCAAAAACATTCAGTACTTC. Amino acids: CSARALTGILAKNIQYF.

The gene calls are TRBV30 and TRBJ2-1, with D maybe TRBD2 (5 bases). V lost 0 bases to trimming and J lost 4 bases, with 10 bases between them. The CDR3 has 14 amino acids. From germline, CDR1 is GTSNPN and CDR2 SVGIG (reference sequence). The CDR3 spells CAWSVTGSYNEQFF. CDR3 nucleotides: TGTGCCTGGAGTGTAACGGGGTCGTACAATGAGCAGTTCTTC. Complete variable domain (other parts from reference TRBV30 and TRBJ2-1): SQTIHQWPATLVQPVGSPLSLECTVEGTSNPNLYWYRQAAGRGLQLLFYSVGIGQISSEVPQNLSASRPQDRQFILSSKKLLLSDSGFYLCAWSVTGSYNEQFFGPGTRLTVL.